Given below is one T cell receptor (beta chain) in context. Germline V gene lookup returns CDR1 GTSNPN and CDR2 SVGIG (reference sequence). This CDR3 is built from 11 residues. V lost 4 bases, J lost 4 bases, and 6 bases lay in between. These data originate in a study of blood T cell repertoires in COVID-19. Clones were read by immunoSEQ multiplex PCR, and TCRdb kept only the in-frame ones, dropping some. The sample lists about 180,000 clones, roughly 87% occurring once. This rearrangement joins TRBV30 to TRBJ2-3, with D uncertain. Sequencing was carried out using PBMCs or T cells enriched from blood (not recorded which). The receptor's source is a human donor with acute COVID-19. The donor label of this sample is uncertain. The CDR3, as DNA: TGTGCCTGGACTCTATCAGATACGCAGTATTTT. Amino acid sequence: CAWTLSDTQYF.